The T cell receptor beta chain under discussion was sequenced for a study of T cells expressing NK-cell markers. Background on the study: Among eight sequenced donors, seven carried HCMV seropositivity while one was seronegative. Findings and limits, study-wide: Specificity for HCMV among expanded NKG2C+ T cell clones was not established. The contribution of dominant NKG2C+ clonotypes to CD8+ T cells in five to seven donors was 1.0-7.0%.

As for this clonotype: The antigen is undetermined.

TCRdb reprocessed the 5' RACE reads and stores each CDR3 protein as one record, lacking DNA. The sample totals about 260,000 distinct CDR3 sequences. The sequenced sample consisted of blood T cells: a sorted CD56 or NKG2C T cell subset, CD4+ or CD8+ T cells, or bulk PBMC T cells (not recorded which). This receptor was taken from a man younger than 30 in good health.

Here the CDR3 reads CSAPDRSYEQYF. The chain joins TRBV20-1 to TRBJ2-7; TCRdb's assignment of TRBD1 cannot be checked, as there is no DNA. Germline CDR1 and CDR2: DFQATT and SNEGSKA (reference sequence). The CDR3 is made up of 12 amino acids.